This T cell receptor (beta chain) was documented in a study of blood T cells in healthy people across ages. Study outcomes and limitations: Fewer expanded clones and more diversity marked long-lived versus aged donors.

Germline V gives CDR1 SGHTA, CDR2 FQGNSA. The trim removed 5 bases at V and 5 bases at J, leaving 12 bases unmatched. This CDR3 contains 16 residues. A minimum of 6 million PBMCs was isolated per sample. Total RNA extracted from each sample amounted to at least 6 micrograms. Primers used in a second PCR of roughly 6 to 11 cycles were a sample-barcoded 5' primer and a J-beta primer mix. With 12 random nucleotides, a template-switch adaptor tagged each individual cDNA molecule. Each CDR3 protein gets one entry after TCRdb re-called the 5' RACE reads with MiXCR. Among roughly 790,000 distinct CDR3 sequences listed, around 46% were seen once. Details on this clonotype: The antigen is unknown.

The specimen sequenced was blood. The TCR originated in a woman aged 55-75 years in good health. The chain carries TRBV7-2 and TRBJ2-5; 9 bases line up with TRBD2. The DNA for the CDR3 is TGTGCCAGCAGCGCATTTGGGCGGGGGGGCGTTGAGACCCAGTACTTC. Translating it yields CASSAFGRGGVETQYF.